This T cell receptor beta chain was profiled in a study of blood T cell repertoires in COVID-19. Study at large: In each case, the material was cDNA or gDNA derived from T cells, B-cell-depleted T cells, or PBMCs.

TCRdb's copy holds only in-frame clones and misses some; the assay was immunoSEQ multiplex PCR. Here the sample spans more than 130,000 clones, approximately 80% being singletons. The sample taken for sequencing was peripheral blood. The sequence was collected from a woman over 75 in a cohort sampled during active or convalescent COVID-19.

CDR3 in amino acids: CASSLGAGTEAFF. The CDR3 nucleotides are TGCGCCAGCAGCTTGGGGGCCGGCACTGAAGCTTTCTTT. This chain uses TRBV5-1 with TRBJ1-1; no clear D gene. CDR1 is SGHRS and CDR2 is YFSETQ in the germline V gene. The CDR3 loop spans 13 amino acids. V dropped 0 bases and J dropped 4 bases, with 7 bases sitting between them. Using reference TRBV5-1 and TRBJ1-1 for the parts outside the CDR3, the full variable domain is KAGVTQTPRYLIKTRGQQVTLSCSPISGHRSVSWYQQTPGQGLQFLFEYFSETQRNKGNFPGRFSGRQFSNSRSEMNVSTLELGDSALYLCASSLGAGTEAFFGQGTRLTVV.